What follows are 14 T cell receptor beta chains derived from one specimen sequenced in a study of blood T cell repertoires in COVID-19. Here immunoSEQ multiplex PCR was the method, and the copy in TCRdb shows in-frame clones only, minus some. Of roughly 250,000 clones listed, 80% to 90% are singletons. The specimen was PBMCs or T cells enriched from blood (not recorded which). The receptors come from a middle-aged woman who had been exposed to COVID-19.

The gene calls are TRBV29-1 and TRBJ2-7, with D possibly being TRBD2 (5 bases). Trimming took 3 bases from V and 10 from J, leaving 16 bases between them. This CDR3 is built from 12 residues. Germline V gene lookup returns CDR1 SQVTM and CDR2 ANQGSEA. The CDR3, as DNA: TGCAGCGTTGATAACGGGGATCGGGAACAGTACTTC. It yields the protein CSVDNGDREQYF.

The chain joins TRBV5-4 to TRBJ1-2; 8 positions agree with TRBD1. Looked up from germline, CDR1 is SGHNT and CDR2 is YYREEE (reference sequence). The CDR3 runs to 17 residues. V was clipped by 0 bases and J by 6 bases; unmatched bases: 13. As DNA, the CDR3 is TGTGCCAGCAGCTTGGCCTCCCCACGGACAGGGAGGAATGGCTACACCTTC. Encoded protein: CASSLASPRTGRNGYTF.

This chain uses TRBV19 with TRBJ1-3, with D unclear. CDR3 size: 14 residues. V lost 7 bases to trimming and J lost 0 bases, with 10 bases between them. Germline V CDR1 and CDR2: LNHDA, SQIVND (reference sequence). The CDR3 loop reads CASKEQSSGNTIYF. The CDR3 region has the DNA TGTGCCAGTAAGGAACAGAGCTCTGGAAACACCATATATTTT.

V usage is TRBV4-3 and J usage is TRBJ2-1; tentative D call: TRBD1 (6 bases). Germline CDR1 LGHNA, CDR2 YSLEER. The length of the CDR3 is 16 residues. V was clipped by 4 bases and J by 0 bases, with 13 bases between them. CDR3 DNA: TGCGCCAGCAGCCGGGGGCCAACTAGCTCCTACAATGAGCAGTTCTTC. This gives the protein CASSRGPTSSYNEQFF.

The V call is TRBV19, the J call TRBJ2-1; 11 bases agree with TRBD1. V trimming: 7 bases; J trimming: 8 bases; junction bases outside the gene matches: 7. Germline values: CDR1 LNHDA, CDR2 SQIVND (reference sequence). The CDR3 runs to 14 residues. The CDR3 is CASMRTGGEYEQFF. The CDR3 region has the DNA TGTGCCAGTATGAGGACAGGGGGCGAGTATGAGCAGTTCTTC.

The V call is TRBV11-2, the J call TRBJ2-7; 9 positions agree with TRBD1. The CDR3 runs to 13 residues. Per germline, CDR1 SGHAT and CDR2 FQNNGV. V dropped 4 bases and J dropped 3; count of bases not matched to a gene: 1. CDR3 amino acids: CASSWDRVYEQYV. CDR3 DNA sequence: TGTGCCAGCAGCTGGGACAGGGTCTACGAGCAGTACGTC.

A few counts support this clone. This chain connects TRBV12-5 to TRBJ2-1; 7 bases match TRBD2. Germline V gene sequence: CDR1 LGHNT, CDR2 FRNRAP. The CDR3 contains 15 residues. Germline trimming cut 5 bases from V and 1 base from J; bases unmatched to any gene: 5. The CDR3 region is CASGPGLWSYNEQFF. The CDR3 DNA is TGTGCTAGTGGTCCGGGACTATGGTCCTACAATGAGCAGTTCTTC.

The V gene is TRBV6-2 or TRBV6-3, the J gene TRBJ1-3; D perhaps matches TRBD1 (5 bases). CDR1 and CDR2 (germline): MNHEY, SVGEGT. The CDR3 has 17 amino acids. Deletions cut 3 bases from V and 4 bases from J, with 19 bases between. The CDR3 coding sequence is TGTGCCAGCAGTTATCCTCCGCTCGACAGTGCCGGAAACACCATATATTTT. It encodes CASSYPPLDSAGNTIYF.

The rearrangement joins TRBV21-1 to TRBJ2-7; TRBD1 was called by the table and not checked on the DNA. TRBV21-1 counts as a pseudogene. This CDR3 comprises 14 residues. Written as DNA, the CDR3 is TGTGCCAGCAGCAAACCCTCTGACACCTACGAGCAGTACGTC. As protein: CASSKPSDTYEQYV.

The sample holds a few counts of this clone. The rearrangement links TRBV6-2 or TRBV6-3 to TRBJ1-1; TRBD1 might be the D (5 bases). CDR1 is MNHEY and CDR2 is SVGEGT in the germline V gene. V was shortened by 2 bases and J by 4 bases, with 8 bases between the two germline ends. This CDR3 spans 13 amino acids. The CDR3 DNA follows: TGTGCCAGCAGTTACGCCAGGGTCACTGAAGCTTTCTTT. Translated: CASSYARVTEAFF.

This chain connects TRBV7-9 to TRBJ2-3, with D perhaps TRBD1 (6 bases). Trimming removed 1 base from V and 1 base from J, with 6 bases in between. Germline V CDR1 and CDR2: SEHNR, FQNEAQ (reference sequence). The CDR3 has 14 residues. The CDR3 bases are TGTGCCAGCAGCTTAGGGGGGCGCACAGATACGCAGTATTTT. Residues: CASSLGGRTDTQYF.

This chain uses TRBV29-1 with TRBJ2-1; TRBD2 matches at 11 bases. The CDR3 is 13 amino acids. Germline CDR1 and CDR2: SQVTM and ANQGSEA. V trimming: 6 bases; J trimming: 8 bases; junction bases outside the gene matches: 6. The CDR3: CSVTSGGGDEQFF. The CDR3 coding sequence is TGCAGCGTCACTAGCGGGGGAGGCGATGAGCAGTTCTTC.

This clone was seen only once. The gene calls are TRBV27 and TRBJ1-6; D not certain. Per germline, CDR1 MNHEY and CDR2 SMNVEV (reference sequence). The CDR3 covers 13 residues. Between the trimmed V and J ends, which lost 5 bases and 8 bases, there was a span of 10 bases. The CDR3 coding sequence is TGTGCCAGCAGTATCTCTCGGGATTCACCCCTCCACTTT. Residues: CASSISRDSPLHF.

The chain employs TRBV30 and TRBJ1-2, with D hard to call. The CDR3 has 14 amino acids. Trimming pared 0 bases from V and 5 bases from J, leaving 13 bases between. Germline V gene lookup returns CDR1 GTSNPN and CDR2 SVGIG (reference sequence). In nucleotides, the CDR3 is TGTGCCTGGAGTGTACGCAGGTCCGTATATGGCTACACCTTC. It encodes CAWSVRRSVYGYTF.